Listed below are T cell receptor beta chains from one sample, sequenced in a study of PD-L1 blockade in urothelial cancer. Measured with immunoSEQ multiplex PCR; TCRdb has only the in-frame clones, and not every one. The sample carries around 68,000 clones, about 81% recorded once. Sequences were derived from PBMCs, sampled around atezolizumab (anti-PD-L1) treatment. The receptors here all came from a man between 65 and 85 years old with urothelial cancer. The CDR3 runs from the conserved cysteine through the conserved F or W. Fields, in order: J gene, clone size, V gene, D gene, CDR3 protein, CDR3 DNA. D genes are given only for firm matches. Clone size, where shown, is once, few, many, or a class for clones that have expanded.

>TRBJ2-7|NA|TRBV18|TRBD1
CASSPPGTDYEQYF
TGTGCCAGCTCACCACCGGGGACAGACTACGAGCAGTACTTC
>TRBJ2-3|NA|TRBV9|TRBD1
CASSVGGGNRADTQYF
TGTGCCAGCAGCGTAGGAGGGGGCAATAGGGCAGATACGCAGTATTTT
>TRBJ2-7|NA|TRBV7-8|NA
CASSFQRSSSYEQYF
TGTGCCAGCAGCTTTCAGCGGTCCAGCTCCTACGAGCAGTACTTC
>TRBJ1-1|NA|TRBV27|NA
CASTPGLGRGNTEAFF
TGTGCCAGCACCCCGGGTTTGGGGCGAGGAAACACTGAAGCTTTCTTT
>TRBJ2-2|NA|TRBV7-8|TRBD1
CASSLADRGLTGELFF
TGTGCCAGCAGCTTAGCTGACAGGGGGCTCACCGGGGAGCTGTTTTTT
>TRBJ1-3|NA|TRBV6-5|TRBD1
CASSYSTGRNTIYF
TGTGCCAGCAGTTACTCGACAGGGAGAAACACCATATATTTT
>TRBJ2-3|NA|TRBV7-2|NA
CASSLGLADTQYF
TGTGCCAGCAGCTTAGGGTTAGCAGATACGCAGTATTTT
>TRBJ2-6|once|TRBV27|NA
CASSLSFGYFLGANVLTF
TGTGCCAGCAGTTTATCCTTCGGTTACTTCCTCGGGGCCAACGTCCTGACTTTC
>TRBJ1-5|NA|TRBV10-3|NA
CATHPQGSGGYSNQPQHF
TGTGCCACGCATCCACAGGGTTCGGGGGGATATAGCAATCAGCCCCAGCATTTT
>TRBJ2-3|NA|TRBV20-1|NA
CSADSGYF
TGCAGTGCTGATAGCGGGTATTTT
>TRBJ2-7|NA|TRBV5-4|NA
CASSSMGSSYEQYF
TGTGCCAGCAGCTCCATGGGCAGTTCCTACGAGCAGTACTTC
>TRBJ2-1|NA|TRBV27|NA
CASSKNPTVSSSYNEQFF
TGTGCCAGCAGTAAAAATCCGACAGTTTCTTCCTCCTACAATGAGCAGTTCTTC
>TRBJ2-1|NA|TRBV13|TRBD2
CASSLGLAADNEQFF
TGTGCCAGCAGCTTGGGACTAGCGGCCGACAATGAGCAGTTCTTC
>TRBJ1-1|NA|TRBV10-3|NA
CATQDSGDTEAFF
TGTGCCACCCAGGACAGCGGGGACACTGAAGCTTTCTTT
>TRBJ1-1|NA|TRBV9|NA
CASSTQTVNTEAFF
TGTGCCAGCAGCACACAAACAGTAAACACTGAAGCTTTCTTT
>TRBJ2-1|NA|TRBV11-3|TRBD1
CASSLGQGAINEQFF
TGTGCCAGCAGCTTAGGCCAGGGGGCTATCAATGAGCAGTTCTTC
>TRBJ1-5|NA|TRBV5-8|TRBD1
CASSSPSPGQRWSPRQPQHF
TGTGCCAGCAGCTCCCCCTCCCCGGGACAGAGGTGGTCCCCCAGGCAGCCCCAGCATTTT